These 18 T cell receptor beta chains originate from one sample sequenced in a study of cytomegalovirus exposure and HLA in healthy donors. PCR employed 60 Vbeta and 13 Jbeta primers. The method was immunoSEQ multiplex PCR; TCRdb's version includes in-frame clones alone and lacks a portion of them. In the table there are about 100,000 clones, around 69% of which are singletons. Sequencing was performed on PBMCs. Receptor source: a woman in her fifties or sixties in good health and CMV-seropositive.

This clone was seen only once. CDR3 DNA: TGTGCCAGCAGCCCCTGGGACAGGAGCACCGGGGAGCTGTTTTTT. This translates into CASSPWDRSTGELFF. The rearrangement joins TRBV7-3 to TRBJ2-2, with 8 bases lining up with TRBD1. The J segment lost 4 bases and the V segment lost 5 bases, leaving 6 bases of the junction unmatched. Germline V gene lookup returns CDR1 SGHTA and CDR2 FQGTGA. The CDR3 totals 15 residues. Drawing the rest from reference TRBV7-3 and TRBJ2-2, the complete variable domain is GAGVSQTPSNKVTEKGKYVELRCDPISGHTALYWYRQSLGQGPEFLIYFQGTGAADDSGLPNDRFFAVRPEGSVSTLKIQRTERGDSAVYLCASSPWDRSTGELFFGEGSRLTVL.

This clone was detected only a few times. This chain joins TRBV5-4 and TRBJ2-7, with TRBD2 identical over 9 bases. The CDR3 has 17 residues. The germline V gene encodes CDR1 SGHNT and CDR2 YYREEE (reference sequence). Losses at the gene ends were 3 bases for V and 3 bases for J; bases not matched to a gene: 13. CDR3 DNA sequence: TGTGCCAGCAGCTCCGGACCTCCCCTAGCGGGAAGCTACGAGCAGTACTTC. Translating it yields CASSSGPPLAGSYEQYF.

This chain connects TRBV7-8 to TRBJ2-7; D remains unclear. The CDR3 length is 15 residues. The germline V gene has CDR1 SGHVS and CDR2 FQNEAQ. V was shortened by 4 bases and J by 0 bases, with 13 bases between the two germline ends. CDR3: CASSSLELFSYEQYF. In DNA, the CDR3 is TGTGCCAGCAGCTCCCTTGAGCTCTTCTCCTACGAGCAGTACTTC.

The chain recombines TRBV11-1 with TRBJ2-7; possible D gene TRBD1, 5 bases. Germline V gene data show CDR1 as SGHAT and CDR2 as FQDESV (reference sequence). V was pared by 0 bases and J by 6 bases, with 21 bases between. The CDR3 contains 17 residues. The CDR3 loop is CASSLAPINSGQSEQYF. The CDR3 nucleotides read TGTGCCAGCAGCTTAGCCCCCATAAACTCAGGGCAAAGCGAGCAGTACTTC.

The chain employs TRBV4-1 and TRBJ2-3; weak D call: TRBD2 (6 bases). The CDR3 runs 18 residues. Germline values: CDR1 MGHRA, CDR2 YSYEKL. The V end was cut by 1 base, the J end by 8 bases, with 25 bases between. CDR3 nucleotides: TGCGCCAGCAGCCAAGGGGAAAAGTTTCCCTTCTTCGGGAGTACGCAGTATTTT. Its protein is CASSQGEKFPFFGSTQYF.

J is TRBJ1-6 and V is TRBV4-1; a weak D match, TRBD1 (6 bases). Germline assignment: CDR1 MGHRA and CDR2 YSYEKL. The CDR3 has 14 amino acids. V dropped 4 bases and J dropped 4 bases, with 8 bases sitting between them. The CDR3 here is CASSLTGYNSPLHF. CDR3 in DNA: TGCGCCAGCAGCCTTACAGGGTATAATTCACCCCTCCACTTT.

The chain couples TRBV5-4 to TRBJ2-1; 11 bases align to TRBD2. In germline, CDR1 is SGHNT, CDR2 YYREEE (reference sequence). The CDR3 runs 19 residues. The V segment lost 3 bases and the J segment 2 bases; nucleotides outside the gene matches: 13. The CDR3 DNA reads TGTGCCAGCAGCTGGACCGGAGCTAGCGGGAGGTGGGCCTACAATGAGCAGTTCTTC. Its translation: CASSWTGASGRWAYNEQFF.

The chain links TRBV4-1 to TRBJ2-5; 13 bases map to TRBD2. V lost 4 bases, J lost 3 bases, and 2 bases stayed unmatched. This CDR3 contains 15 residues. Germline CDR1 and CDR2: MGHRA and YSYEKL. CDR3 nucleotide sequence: TGCGCCAGCAGCCCTGGACTAGCGGGAGAAGAGACCCAGTACTTC. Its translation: CASSPGLAGEETQYF.

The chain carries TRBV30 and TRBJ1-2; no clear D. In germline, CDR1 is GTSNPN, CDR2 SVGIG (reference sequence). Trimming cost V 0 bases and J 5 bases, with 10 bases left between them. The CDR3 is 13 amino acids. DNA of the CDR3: TGTGCCTGGAGTGTCGCACAGAATTATGGCTACACCTTC. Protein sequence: CAWSVAQNYGYTF.

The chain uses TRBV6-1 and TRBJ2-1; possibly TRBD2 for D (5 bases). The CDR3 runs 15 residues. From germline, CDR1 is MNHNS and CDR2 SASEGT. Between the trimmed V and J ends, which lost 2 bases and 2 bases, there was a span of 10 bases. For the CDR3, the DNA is TGTGCCAGCAGTGAACTGAGCGGAACCTACAATGAGCAGTTCTTC. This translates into CASSELSGTYNEQFF.

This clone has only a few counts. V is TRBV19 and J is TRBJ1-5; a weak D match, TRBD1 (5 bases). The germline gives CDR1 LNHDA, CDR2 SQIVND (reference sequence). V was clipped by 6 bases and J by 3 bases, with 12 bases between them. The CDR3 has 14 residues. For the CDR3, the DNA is TGTGCCAGTAGGTCAACAGGTTTCAATCAGCCCCAGCATTTT. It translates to CASRSTGFNQPQHF.

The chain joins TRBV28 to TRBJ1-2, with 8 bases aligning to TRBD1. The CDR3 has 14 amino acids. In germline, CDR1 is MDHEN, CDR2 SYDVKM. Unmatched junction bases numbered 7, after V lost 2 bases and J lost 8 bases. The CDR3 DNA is TGTGCCAGCAGTTTAATCGGCAGGGGGCCCGGCTACACCTTC. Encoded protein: CASSLIGRGPGYTF.

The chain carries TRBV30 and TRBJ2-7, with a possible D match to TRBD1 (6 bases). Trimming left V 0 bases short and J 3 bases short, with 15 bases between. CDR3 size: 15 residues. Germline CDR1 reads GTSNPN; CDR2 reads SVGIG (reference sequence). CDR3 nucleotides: TGTGCCTGGAGTGTACGCGGTAACAGGGTCTACGAGCAGTACTTC. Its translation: CAWSVRGNRVYEQYF.

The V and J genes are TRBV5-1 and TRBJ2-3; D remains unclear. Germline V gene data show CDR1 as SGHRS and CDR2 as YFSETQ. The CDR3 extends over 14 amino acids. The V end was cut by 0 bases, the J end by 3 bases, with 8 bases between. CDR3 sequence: CASSLAGVTDTQYF. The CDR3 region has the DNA TGCGCCAGCAGCTTGGCCGGAGTTACAGATACGCAGTATTTT.

This CDR3 is CASRDDTEAFF. The CDR3, as DNA: TGTGCCAGCAGGGATGACACTGAAGCTTTCTTT. The chain recombines TRBV19 with TRBJ1-1; D perhaps matches TRBD1 (5 bases). Trimming left V 9 bases short and J 3 bases short, with 8 bases between. Germline CDR1 LNHDA, CDR2 SQIVND (reference sequence). The length of the CDR3 is 11 residues.

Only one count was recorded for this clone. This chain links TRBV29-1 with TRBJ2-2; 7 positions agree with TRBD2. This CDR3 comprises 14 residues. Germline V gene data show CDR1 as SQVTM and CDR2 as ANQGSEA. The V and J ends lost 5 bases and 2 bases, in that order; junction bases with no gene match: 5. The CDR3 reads CSVRGLSNTGELFF. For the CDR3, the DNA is TGCAGCGTTAGGGGACTATCAAACACCGGGGAGCTGTTTTTT.

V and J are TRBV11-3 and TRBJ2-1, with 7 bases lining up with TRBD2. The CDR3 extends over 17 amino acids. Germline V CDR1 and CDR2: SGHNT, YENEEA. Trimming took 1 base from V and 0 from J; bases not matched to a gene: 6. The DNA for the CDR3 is TGTGCCAGCAGCTTAGCCGAGCGGGGCAGCTCCTACAATGAGCAGTTCTTC. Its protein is CASSLAERGSSYNEQFF. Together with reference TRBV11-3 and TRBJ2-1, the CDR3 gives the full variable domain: EAGVVQSPRYKIIEKKQPVAFWCNPISGHNTLYWYLQNLGQGPELLIRYENEEAVDDSQLPKDRFSAERLKGVDSTLKIQPAELGDSAVYLCASSLAERGSSYNEQFFGPGTRLTVL.

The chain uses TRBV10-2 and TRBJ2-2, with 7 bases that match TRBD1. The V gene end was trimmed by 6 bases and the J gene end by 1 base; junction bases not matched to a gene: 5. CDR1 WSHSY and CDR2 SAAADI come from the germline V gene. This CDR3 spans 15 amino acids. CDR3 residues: CASRGDRQNTGELFF. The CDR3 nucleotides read TGCGCCAGCAGGGGGGACAGACAGAACACCGGGGAGCTGTTTTTT.